Presented here are 32 T cell receptor beta chains from one specimen sequenced in a study of shared clonotypes between healthy human individuals. Libraries were prepared by immunoSEQ multiplex PCR; TCRdb keeps only in-frame clonotypes and omits some of them. There are millions of clones in the sample; about 92% occur only once, and 1.7% lies in the top ten. In the naive CD8 group, cells lacked CD45RO and were positively selected for CCR7, so terminally differentiated effector memory CD45RA+ cells were left out. Sequenced sample: naive CD8+ T cells from PBMCs. Receptors originate from a man younger than 30 in good health. Some clones in this sample may be carry-over from other donors' samples.

The chain is built from TRBV14 and TRBJ2-3; D may be TRBD2 (6 bases). Trimming stripped 3 bases from V and 6 bases from J, with 10 bases between. CDR1 SGHDN and CDR2 FVKESK come from the germline V gene. The CDR3 is 13 amino acids. For the CDR3, the DNA is TGTGCCAGCAGCCACGAGCGGGTGGATACGCAGTATTTT. It encodes CASSHERVDTQYF.

V and J are TRBV28 and TRBJ1-5; TRBD1 aligns across 8 bases. From germline, CDR1 is MDHEN and CDR2 SYDVKM. V shed 6 bases and J 6 bases; nucleotides not matched to a gene: 10. The CDR3 is 15 amino acids. CDR3 sequence: CASSNTGGGGQPQHF. In DNA, the CDR3 is TGTGCCAGCAGCAATACAGGGGGAGGGGGTCAGCCCCAGCATTTT.

The chain links TRBV25-1 to TRBJ1-2; D uncertain. Germline V CDR1 and CDR2: MGHDK, SYGVNS. With 2 bases removed from V and 0 bases from J, the gap between germline ends came to 4 bases. The length of the CDR3 is 13 residues. CDR3 protein: CASSEGSNYGYTF. CDR3 nucleotide sequence: TGTGCCAGCAGTGAAGGGTCTAACTATGGCTACACCTTC.

This clone was seen only once. This rearrangement joins TRBV5-1 to TRBJ2-3; 7 nucleotides match TRBD2. The V and J ends lost 2 bases and 2 bases, in that order; junction bases with no gene match: 8. The CDR3 is made up of 16 amino acids. Germline V lookup: CDR1 SGHRS, CDR2 YFSETQ. The CDR3 protein is CASSLSGLAATDTQYF. CDR3 in DNA: TGCGCCAGCAGCTTAAGTGGGCTAGCGGCCACAGATACGCAGTATTTT.

Only one count was recorded for this clone. The chain carries TRBV13 and TRBJ1-2; D is undetermined. V lost 5 bases and J lost 8, with 21 bases in between. This CDR3 is 15 amino acids long. The germline V gene encodes CDR1 PRHDT and CDR2 FYEKMQ (reference sequence). CDR3 region: CASSRDGSSRWGYTF. The CDR3 nucleotides are TGTGCCAGCAGCCGTGATGGCAGTAGCCGCTGGGGCTACACCTTC.

The chain carries TRBV27 and TRBJ2-7; 8 nucleotides match TRBD1. The V and J ends lost 1 base and 7 bases, in that order; junction bases with no gene match: 9. CDR1 MNHEY and CDR2 SMNVEV come from the germline V gene (reference sequence). The CDR3 is made up of 15 amino acids. The CDR3 here is CASSLFAGGTGEQYF. CDR3 nucleotide sequence: TGTGCCAGCAGTTTATTCGCAGGGGGCACGGGGGAGCAGTACTTC.

The V and J genes are TRBV14 and TRBJ2-1, with 7 bases identical to TRBD1. V was clipped by 1 base and J by 2 bases; unmatched bases: 5. The V gene's germline CDR1 is SGHDN and CDR2 FVKESK. CDR3 length: 16 amino acids. The CDR3 spells CASSQATGFTYNEQFF. CDR3 in DNA: TGTGCCAGCAGCCAAGCGACAGGGTTTACCTACAATGAGCAGTTCTTC.

In its sample, this clone was seen once. For the CDR3, the DNA is TGTGCCAGCAGCTTTATCAGGGGGAATGAGCAGTTCTTC. Protein: CASSFIRGNEQFF. The gene calls are TRBV7-9 and TRBJ2-1, with 7 bases matching TRBD1. The CDR3 runs to 13 residues. CDR1 and CDR2 (germline): SEHNR, FQNEAQ (reference sequence). The V and J ends lost 3 bases and 7 bases, in that order; junction bases with no gene match: 3.

Notes on this clone: This sample includes further DNA sequences coding for the same CDR3. This chain links TRBV4-1 with TRBJ2-7; D gene ambiguous. Germline values: CDR1 MGHRA, CDR2 YSYEKL. The CDR3 covers 11 residues. The germline V and J ends were trimmed by 6 bases and 4 bases, with 7 bases remaining between them. The CDR3 loop is CASSVGYEQYF. The CDR3 coding sequence is TGCGCCAGCAGTGTTGGGTACGAGCAGTACTTC.

This sequence joins TRBV29-1 and TRBJ1-1; D unresolved. Trimming took 1 base from V and 12 from J, leaving 12 bases between them. Germline V CDR1 and CDR2: SQVTM, ANQGSEA. CDR3 length: 11 amino acids. For the CDR3, the DNA is TGCAGCGTTGAAGCCACTACTGACACTTTCTTT. It specifies CSVEATTDTFF.

V is TRBV11-2 and J is TRBJ1-5; D may be TRBD1 (5 bases). V was shortened by 5 bases and J by 4 bases, with 15 bases between the two germline ends. The germline gives CDR1 SGHAT, CDR2 FQNNGV. The CDR3 length is 15 residues. DNA for the CDR3: TGTGCCAGCAGCAGGGGAGTAGGTGGGAATCAGCCCCAGCATTTT. It encodes CASSRGVGGNQPQHF. Full variable domain (outside the CDR3, taken from reference TRBV11-2 and TRBJ1-5): EAGVAQSPRYKIIEKRQSVAFWCNPISGHATLYWYQQILGQGPKLLIQFQNNGVVDDSQLPKDRFSAERLKGVDSTLKIQPAKLEDSAVYLCASSRGVGGNQPQHFGDGTRLSIL.

J is TRBJ2-7 and V is TRBV27, with 8 bases identical to TRBD2. Germline V CDR1 and CDR2: MNHEY, SMNVEV (reference sequence). V lost 3 bases to trimming and J lost 3 bases; unmatched junction nucleotides: 7. The CDR3 spans 15 residues. In nucleotides, the CDR3 is TGTGCCAGCAGTTTTACCGGGAGGGGGTTCTACGAGCAGTACTTC. This translates into CASSFTGRGFYEQYF.

This rearrangement joins TRBV9 to TRBJ2-2; D may match TRBD1 or TRBD2 (5 bases each). V lost 0 bases, J lost 2 bases, and 17 bases lay in between. There are 18 residues in the CDR3. In germline, CDR1 is SGDLS, CDR2 YYNGEE. CDR3 coding DNA: TGTGCCAGCAGCGTAGCGGTTTATCCGGGACCTAACACCGGGGAGCTGTTTTTT. The encoded protein is CASSVAVYPGPNTGELFF.

The chain couples TRBV5-6 to TRBJ1-1, with D unresolved. CDR3 length: 13 residues. Germline-derived CDR1 and CDR2 are SGHDT and YYEEEE. Trimming took 2 bases from V and 0 from J, leaving 5 bases between them. The CDR3 nucleotides read TGTGCCAGCAGCTTAACGATGAACACTGAAGCTTTCTTT. It translates to CASSLTMNTEAFF.

The chain uses TRBV5-6 and TRBJ2-7; a possible D gene is TRBD2 (10 bases). CDR1 and CDR2 from the germline V gene are SGHDT and YYEEEE. The V end was cut by 4 bases, the J end by 0 bases, with 26 bases between. The length of the CDR3 is 19 residues. Written as DNA, the CDR3 is TGTGCCAGCAGCCCGACGACAGGGGGTAGCGGGAGGAGCTCCTACGAGCAGTACTTC. It is translated as CASSPTTGGSGRSSYEQYF.

The rearrangement uses TRBV23-1 and TRBJ2-2; D ambiguous. TRBV23-1 is an ORF, with its function uncertain. V lost 2 bases, J lost 1 base, and 14 bases lay in between. This CDR3 contains 17 residues. The CDR3 coding sequence is TGCGCCAGCAGTCAAAGACGTGGACCCATGAACACCGGGGAGCTGTTTTTT. Its protein product is CASSQRRGPMNTGELFF.

Comment on this clone: Within the sample, other DNA sequences also encode this same CDR3. The rearrangement uses TRBV11-2 and TRBJ2-3, with TRBD2 identical over 7 bases. Germline-derived CDR1 and CDR2 are SGHAT and FQNNGV. There are 15 residues in the CDR3. With V trimmed by 2 bases and J by 0 bases, 2 bases remained unmatched. The CDR3 here is CASSLLAASTDTQYF. CDR3 DNA sequence: TGTGCCAGCAGCTTACTAGCGGCTAGCACAGATACGCAGTATTTT.

The gene calls are TRBV5-4 and TRBJ2-7, with D perhaps matching TRBD2 (5 bases). The CDR3 contains 13 residues. Germline V gene sequence: CDR1 SGHNT, CDR2 YYREEE (reference sequence). V dropped 2 bases and J dropped 5 bases, with 11 bases sitting between them. CDR3 sequence (DNA): TGTGCCAGCAGCTTCTCGGGGTCGGACGAGCAGTACTTC. Protein: CASSFSGSDEQYF.

This sequence joins TRBV5-4 and TRBJ2-7, with a weak D call TRBD1 (7 bases). In germline, CDR1 is SGHNT, CDR2 YYREEE (reference sequence). The germline V and J ends were trimmed by 3 bases and 3 bases, with 10 bases remaining between them. CDR3 size: 13 residues. The CDR3 DNA reads TGTGCCAGCAGCTGGGGGGACAGCTACGAGCAGTACTTC. It yields the protein CASSWGDSYEQYF.

V gene TRBV5-1 combines with J gene TRBJ2-2, with TRBD2 matching over 11 bases. With 0 bases clipped from V and 8 bases from J, the junction kept 6 bases outside the gene matches. The CDR3 has 16 residues. Germline loops: CDR1 SGHRS, CDR2 YFSETQ. As DNA, the CDR3 is TGCGCCAGCAGCTTGGATCTAGCGGGAGGCCTGGGGGAGCTGTTTTTT. Amino acid sequence: CASSLDLAGGLGELFF. The full variable domain, with the rest looked up from reference TRBV5-1 and TRBJ2-2, is KAGVTQTPRYLIKTRGQQVTLSCSPISGHRSVSWYQQTPGQGLQFLFEYFSETQRNKGNFPGRFSGRQFSNSRSEMNVSTLELGDSALYLCASSLDLAGGLGELFFGEGSRLTVL.

The rearrangement links TRBV19 to TRBJ2-3, with D possibly TRBD2 on 6 matching bases. From germline, CDR1 is LNHDA and CDR2 SQIVND (reference sequence). The V and J ends lost 4 bases and 4 bases respectively, with 15 bases between them. This CDR3 has 15 residues. CDR3 region: CASSTTGVAADTQYF. As DNA, the CDR3 is TGTGCCAGTAGTACCACGGGCGTAGCGGCAGATACGCAGTATTTT. Complete variable domain (other parts from reference TRBV19 and TRBJ2-3): DGGITQSPKYLFRKEGQNVTLSCEQNLNHDAMYWYRQDPGQGLRLIYYSQIVNDFQKGDIAEGYSVSREKKESFPLTVTSAQKNPTAFYLCASSTTGVAADTQYFGPGTRLTVL.

The table lists this clone with a count of one. The chain couples TRBV29-1 to TRBJ2-1, with D unclear. Germline CDR1 is SQVTM and CDR2 is ANQGSEA. The ends were cut back, 7 bases at V and 2 bases at J, with 6 bases in the middle. The CDR3 is made up of 11 amino acids. The CDR3 spells CSGHTYNEQFF. The DNA of the CDR3 is TGCAGCGGACACACCTACAATGAGCAGTTCTTC.

V is TRBV27 and J is TRBJ2-1; 10 bases align to TRBD2. Trimming at V came to 6 bases and at J to 0 bases, leaving 5 bases not matched to a gene. Germline CDR1 is MNHEY and CDR2 is SMNVEV (reference sequence). This CDR3 region has 16 residues. Here the CDR3 reads CASSTRTSGSYNEQFF. In DNA form, the CDR3 reads TGTGCCAGCAGCACCAGGACTAGCGGCTCCTACAATGAGCAGTTCTTC.

The chain links TRBV18 to TRBJ2-1, with D unresolved. CDR1 is KGHSH, CDR2 LQKENI, per germline. This CDR3 region has 15 residues. V was cut by 2 bases and J by 5 bases, with 13 bases left in between. The CDR3 region is CASSPVRMGNNEQFF. The CDR3 DNA reads as TGTGCCAGCTCACCAGTACGGATGGGGAACAATGAGCAGTTCTTC.

With regard to this clone: The sample contains more than one DNA sequence encoding this CDR3. The chain links TRBV7-9 to TRBJ2-3; weak D call: TRBD1 (5 bases). V lost 5 bases to trimming and J lost 0 bases, with 12 bases between them. The CDR3 totals 15 residues. Germline V lookup: CDR1 SEHNR, CDR2 FQNEAQ (reference sequence). The CDR3 reads CASSPQRGSTDTQYF. CDR3 DNA sequence: TGTGCCAGCAGCCCCCAAAGGGGAAGCACAGATACGCAGTATTTT.

This chain uses TRBV2 with TRBJ1-1, with 7 bases aligning to TRBD1. Per the germline V gene, CDR1 is SNHLY and CDR2 is FYNNEI. The CDR3 extends over 13 amino acids. The V segment lost 1 base and the J segment 8 bases; nucleotides outside the gene matches: 4. The CDR3 nucleotides read TGTGCCAGCAGTGAAGGGACAGGAGAAGAAGCTTTCTTT. Translated, it gives CASSEGTGEEAFF. Based on the CDR3 plus reference TRBV2 and TRBJ1-1, the full variable domain is EPEVTQTPSHQVTQMGQEVILRCVPISNHLYFYWYRQILGQKVEFLVSFYNNEISEKSEIFDDQFSVERPDGSNFTLKIRSTKLEDSAMYFCASSEGTGEEAFFGQGTRLTVV.

Notes on this clone: Within the sample, other DNA sequences also encode this same CDR3. This sequence joins TRBV27 and TRBJ1-2; 7 positions agree with TRBD1. Germline V gene sequence: CDR1 MNHEY, CDR2 SMNVEV (reference sequence). The trim removed 5 bases at V and 4 bases at J, leaving 4 bases unmatched. This CDR3 contains 13 residues. The CDR3, as DNA: TGTGCCAGCAGTCCCGGACAGGCCTATGGCTACACCTTC. This sequence encodes CASSPGQAYGYTF.

This clone was picked up one time. The chain couples TRBV9 to TRBJ1-1; D is unclear. Trimming left V 4 bases short and J 10 bases short, with 23 bases between. The CDR3 consists of 15 residues. Germline V gene lookup returns CDR1 SGDLS and CDR2 YYNGEE. CDR3 amino acids: CASSPDGVGLFGAFF. In DNA, the CDR3 is TGTGCCAGCAGCCCCGACGGGGTAGGACTTTTCGGAGCTTTCTTT.

This chain links TRBV6-5 with TRBJ1-2, with 9 positions matching TRBD1. Germline V lookup: CDR1 MNHEY, CDR2 SVGAGI. The ends lost 5 bases at V and 6 bases at J; junction bases unmatched: 4. CDR3 length: 13 residues. The DNA of the CDR3 is TGTGCCAGCAGTCAACAGGGGGCTAATGGCTACACCTTC. This codes for CASSQQGANGYTF.

The chain recombines TRBV27 with TRBJ1-1; 11 bases align to TRBD1. With V trimmed by 6 bases and J by 4 bases, 7 bases remained unmatched. Germline values: CDR1 MNHEY, CDR2 SMNVEV (reference sequence). The CDR3 covers 15 residues. The CDR3 DNA reads TGTGCCAGCAGGCCGGACAGGGGGCGGAGCACTGAAGCTTTCTTT. Its protein product is CASRPDRGRSTEAFF.

This chain connects TRBV7-9 to TRBJ2-1; possibly TRBD1 for D (6 bases). The CDR3 runs to 14 residues. CDR1 and CDR2 from the germline V gene are SEHNR and FQNEAQ (reference sequence). V dropped 3 bases and J dropped 6 bases, with 12 bases sitting between them. CDR3 sequence: CASSFSGARNEQFF. CDR3 coding DNA: TGTGCCAGCAGCTTTTCAGGGGCGCGCAATGAGCAGTTCTTC. The full variable domain, with the rest looked up from reference TRBV7-9 and TRBJ2-1, is DTGVSQNPRHKITKRGQNVTFRCDPISEHNRLYWYRQTLGQGPEFLTYFQNEAQLEKSRLLSDRFSAERPKGSFSTLEIQRTEQGDSAMYLCASSFSGARNEQFFGPGTRLTVL.

This chain links TRBV5-4 with TRBJ2-7, with 7 bases fitting TRBD1. The germline V gene encodes CDR1 SGHNT and CDR2 YYREEE (reference sequence). The CDR3 has 12 amino acids. V gave up 3 bases and J gave up 5 bases; unmatched junction bases: 2. CDR3 in DNA: TGTGCCAGCAGCTGGGACAGCCACGAGCAGTACTTC. This gives the protein CASSWDSHEQYF.